A single sample gave rise to the 32 T cell receptor beta chains below, sequenced in a study of cytotoxic CD8 clonotypes in ibrutinib-treated CLL. Clones were sequenced by immunoSEQ multiplex PCR, and TCRdb holds only the in-frame ones, with some missing. The repertoire consists of roughly 190,000 clones, with over 55% occurring once and the leading ten covering around 15%. The input for sequencing was PBMCs, taken after 24 months of ibrutinib treatment. All receptors derive from a human donor with chronic lymphocytic leukemia.

V gene TRBV6-5 combines with J gene TRBJ1-2, with D maybe TRBD1 (6 bases). This CDR3 is 14 amino acids long. Germline lookup yields CDR1 MNHEY and CDR2 SVGAGI. V lost 11 bases, J lost 0 bases, and 16 bases lay in between. DNA for the CDR3: TGTGCCGTGGGGGCAGTCGTTGCTAACTATGGCTACACCTTC. Translated: CAVGAVVANYGYTF.

V is TRBV4-2 and J is TRBJ2-7, with TRBD2 matching over 7 bases. The CDR3 covers 15 residues. The V and J ends lost 0 bases and 2 bases, in that order; junction bases with no gene match: 4. Per the germline V gene, CDR1 is LGHNA and CDR2 is YNFKEQ. The CDR3 DNA reads as TGTGCCAGCAGCCAAGAGTTCGGGGGGACCTACGAGCAGTACTTC. Translating gives CASSQEFGGTYEQYF.

This chain links TRBV7-9 with TRBJ1-5, with D possibly matching TRBD1 (5 bases). From germline, CDR1 is SEHNR and CDR2 FQNEAQ (reference sequence). V lost 2 bases to trimming and J lost 9 bases, with 11 bases between them. This CDR3 has 13 residues. The CDR3 bases are TGTGCCAGCAGCTTAACCAGGGATGGGCCCCAGCATTTT. Translated: CASSLTRDGPQHF.

The gene calls are TRBV11-2 and TRBJ1-1, with D perhaps TRBD1 (5 bases). The CDR3 covers 16 residues. V lost 2 bases, J lost 10 bases, and 23 bases lay in between. CDR1 and CDR2 from the germline V gene are SGHAT and FQNNGV. DNA of the CDR3: TGTGCCAGCAGCTTATTATCGTTGTTTCCAAGGGGCCGAGCTTTCTTT. Translating gives CASSLLSLFPRGRAFF.

The chain couples TRBV2 to TRBJ1-2; 7 positions match TRBD1. Germline V gives CDR1 SNHLY, CDR2 FYNNEI. This CDR3 contains 14 residues. V dropped 1 base and J dropped 5; count of bases not matched to a gene: 4. CDR3 nucleotides: TGTGCCAGCAGTGAAGTTGCAGGGGGGTATGGCTACACCTTC. Its translation: CASSEVAGGYGYTF.

The chain joins TRBV6-4 to TRBJ2-1, with 9 bases fitting TRBD2. The germline CDR1 and CDR2 sequences are MRHNA and SNTAGT. The length of the CDR3 is 15 residues. Trimming cost V 2 bases and J 5 bases; bases outside gene matches: 4. DNA for the CDR3: TGTGCCAGCAGTGACCTTAGCGGGAGCAACAATGAGCAGTTCTTC. Translating gives CASSDLSGSNNEQFF.

The chain is built from TRBV19 and TRBJ1-2; 7 nucleotides line up with TRBD1. The CDR3 is 14 amino acids. CDR1 and CDR2 from the germline V gene are LNHDA and SQIVND (reference sequence). Losses at the gene ends were 8 bases for V and 4 bases for J; bases not matched to a gene: 10. DNA of the CDR3: TGTGCCAGTTCTCCCGGACAGGTGGGCTATGGCTACACCTTC. Its translation is CASSPGQVGYGYTF.

The rearrangement links TRBV27 to TRBJ2-1; weak D call: TRBD1 (6 bases). With 2 bases removed from V and 6 bases from J, the gap between germline ends came to 23 bases. Germline CDR1 MNHEY, CDR2 SMNVEV (reference sequence). This CDR3 region has 18 residues. CDR3 sequence: CASSLMSTGPQSSNEQFF. The CDR3 DNA is TGTGCCAGCAGTTTAATGTCCACAGGGCCCCAGTCGAGCAATGAGCAGTTCTTC.

The chain combines TRBV2 with TRBJ1-1; D ambiguous. Deletions cut 5 bases from V and 1 base from J, with 8 bases between. Germline V CDR1 and CDR2: SNHLY, FYNNEI. This CDR3 spans 13 amino acids. CDR3 amino acids: CASSFTENTEAFF. The DNA of the CDR3 is TGTGCCAGCAGTTTTACAGAGAACACTGAAGCTTTCTTT.

The CDR3 DNA follows: TGTGCCACCAGCCGGGACAGGGATTGGGATGGCTACACCTTC. Translating gives CATSRDRDWDGYTF. The rearrangement joins TRBV15 to TRBJ1-2, with 9 bases that match TRBD1. This CDR3 contains 14 residues. With 5 bases clipped from V and 6 bases from J, the junction kept 7 bases outside the gene matches. The germline V gene encodes CDR1 LNHNV and CDR2 YYDKDF (reference sequence).

The V call is TRBV11-2, the J call TRBJ1-1, with D possibly TRBD1 on 6 matching bases. The germline V gene has CDR1 SGHAT and CDR2 FQNNGV. V lost 4 bases and J lost 4, with 13 bases in between. CDR3 length equals 14 residues. CDR3 DNA sequence: TGTGCCAGCAGCTCAGAAGGACAGTTCACTGAAGCTTTCTTT. It encodes CASSSEGQFTEAFF.

The rearrangement uses TRBV7-3 and TRBJ2-6; D may be TRBD1 (5 bases). Germline CDR1 reads SGHTA; CDR2 reads FQGTGA. V was shortened by 5 bases and J by 0 bases, with 8 bases between the two germline ends. The CDR3 consists of 15 residues. CDR3 nucleotide sequence: TGTGCCAGCAGCCTTACAGGCTCTGGGGCCAACGTCCTGACTTTC. Its protein is CASSLTGSGANVLTF.

The chain has TRBV5-5 and TRBJ2-1; possibly TRBD2 for D (6 bases). The CDR3 covers 14 residues. V shed 1 base and J shed 3 bases, with 8 bases lying between them. Germline V lookup: CDR1 SGHKS, CDR2 YYEKEE (reference sequence). The chain's CDR3 is CASSLLGGYNEQFF. In DNA form, the CDR3 reads TGTGCCAGCAGCTTGTTGGGGGGCTACAATGAGCAGTTCTTC.

V gene TRBV30 combines with J gene TRBJ2-1; TRBD2 is a possible D gene (6 bases). In germline, CDR1 is GTSNPN, CDR2 SVGIG (reference sequence). The V and J ends lost 0 bases and 0 bases respectively, with 6 bases between them. The CDR3 consists of 14 residues. Here the CDR3 reads CAWSVGGSYNEQFF. The CDR3 DNA reads TGTGCCTGGAGTGTGGGGGGCTCCTACAATGAGCAGTTCTTC.

The V gene is TRBV7-2, the J gene TRBJ2-4; no definite D call. Germline V gives CDR1 SGHTA, CDR2 FQGNSA. This CDR3 region has 15 residues. Deletions cut 2 bases from V and 8 bases from J, with 16 bases between. CDR3 DNA sequence: TGTGCCAGCAGCTTAAACTGGGCAGCTAATTACATTCAGTACTTC. This sequence encodes CASSLNWAANYIQYF.

For this clone: One end of the junction fails to match germline, which may point to a read error. The chain carries TRBV5-4 and TRBJ2-1; 14 bases agree with TRBD2. The germline V gene encodes CDR1 SGHNT and CDR2 YYREEE (reference sequence). CDR3 length equals 18 residues. CDR3 sequence reads: CASSLGTSGSPSSNEQFF. The CDR3 DNA reads as TGTGCCAGCAGCTTAGGGACTAGCGGGAGTCCCTCCTCCAATGAGCAGTTCTTC.

Only one count was recorded for this clone. V and J are TRBV6-5 and TRBJ2-1; the D gene is possibly TRBD2 (6 bases). In germline, CDR1 is MNHEY, CDR2 SVGAGI. The germline V and J ends were trimmed by 0 bases and 7 bases, with 16 bases remaining between them. This CDR3 has 16 residues. CDR3 amino acids: CASSYSTGTPVNEQFF. The CDR3, as DNA: TGTGCCAGCAGTTACTCAACCGGGACTCCAGTGAATGAGCAGTTCTTC.

The chain is built from TRBV4-2 and TRBJ2-2; D uncertain. Deletions cut 0 bases from V and 7 bases from J, with 12 bases between. This CDR3 is 15 amino acids long. Germline CDR1 and CDR2: LGHNA and YNFKEQ. The CDR3 sequence is CASSQDPGLNGELFF. The CDR3 DNA follows: TGTGCCAGCAGCCAAGATCCAGGTTTGAACGGGGAGCTGTTTTTT.

The genes are TRBV6-1 and TRBJ2-5; D may be TRBD1 (5 bases). Germline CDR1 is MNHNS and CDR2 is SASEGT. The CDR3 runs 14 residues. Trimming pared 4 bases from V and 2 bases from J, leaving 11 bases between. DNA of the CDR3: TGTGCCAGCAGTGTAATATACAGGCAAGAGACCCAGTACTTC. This gives the protein CASSVIYRQETQYF.

This clone was counted only a few times. J is TRBJ2-3 and V is TRBV11-2; D may match TRBD1 or TRBD2 (5 bases each). Germline V lookup: CDR1 SGHAT, CDR2 FQNNGV. The CDR3 runs 13 residues. The ends were cut back, 3 bases at V and 4 bases at J, with 8 bases in the middle. CDR3 DNA sequence: TGTGCCAGCAGCTTTCGGGGCCCAGATACGCAGTATTTT. The encoded protein is CASSFRGPDTQYF.

This clone was seen a handful of times. This CDR3 is also generated by other DNA sequences in the sample. The rearrangement uses TRBV30 and TRBJ2-7; 10 bases match TRBD2. CDR1 and CDR2 (germline): GTSNPN, SVGIG (reference sequence). The CDR3 covers 14 residues. V was pared by 0 bases and J by 6 bases, with 5 bases of the junction left unmatched. The CDR3 sequence: CAWSVGLAGVEQYF. CDR3 nucleotide sequence: TGTGCCTGGAGTGTAGGGCTAGCGGGAGTCGAGCAGTACTTC.

V usage is TRBV13 and J usage is TRBJ1-2, with D possibly matching TRBD1 (5 bases). The CDR3 extends over 13 amino acids. The germline gives CDR1 PRHDT, CDR2 FYEKMQ (reference sequence). V gave up 1 base and J gave up 10 bases, with 13 bases separating them. The CDR3 reads CASSLVRGDVYTF. In DNA, the CDR3 is TGTGCCAGCAGCTTAGTTCGAGGGGATGTCTACACCTTC.

This clone was observed a handful of times. The chain employs TRBV7-8 and TRBJ1-1; the D gene is possibly TRBD1 (6 bases). Trimming took off 3 bases at V and 3 bases at J, with 14 bases between the two ends. The CDR3 loop spans 15 amino acids. Germline assignment: CDR1 SGHVS and CDR2 FQNEAQ. The CDR3 loop is CASSLQGMEDTEAFF. CDR3 nucleotide sequence: TGTGCCAGCAGCTTGCAGGGGATGGAGGACACTGAAGCTTTCTTT.

The V and J genes are TRBV4-2 and TRBJ2-2, with 7 bases aligning to TRBD2. CDR1 is LGHNA, CDR2 YNFKEQ, per germline. Trimming at V came to 0 bases and at J to 0 bases, leaving 10 bases not matched to a gene. This CDR3 region has 19 residues. CDR3 region: CASSQETLLAQTNTGELFF. In DNA form, the CDR3 reads TGTGCCAGCAGCCAAGAAACTTTACTAGCGCAAACGAACACCGGGGAGCTGTTTTTT.

The rearrangement links TRBV30 to TRBJ1-1; no clear D gene. Germline CDR1 reads GTSNPN; CDR2 reads SVGIG (reference sequence). Trimming stripped 3 bases from V and 3 bases from J, with 11 bases between. The CDR3 consists of 13 residues. CDR3 in amino acids: CAWSPRPYTEAFF. The CDR3 region has the DNA TGTGCCTGGAGCCCCCGGCCCTACACTGAAGCTTTCTTT.

This sequence joins TRBV9 and TRBJ2-2; weak D call: TRBD2 (6 bases). The germline V gene encodes CDR1 SGDLS and CDR2 YYNGEE. The germline V and J ends were trimmed by 3 bases and 0 bases, with 9 bases remaining between them. CDR3 length: 15 residues. The CDR3: CASSASSANTGELFF. CDR3 DNA sequence: TGTGCCAGCAGCGCCTCTAGCGCGAACACCGGGGAGCTGTTTTTT.

J is TRBJ2-3 and V is TRBV4-3; perhaps TRBD2 as D (6 bases). With 0 bases removed from V and 5 bases from J, the gap between germline ends came to 15 bases. Germline lookup yields CDR1 LGHNA and CDR2 YSLEER. The CDR3 spans 16 residues. Here the CDR3 DNA reads TGCGCCAGCAGCCAAGAACTGGCAGGGCGGGGAGATACGCAGTATTTT. Its protein is CASSQELAGRGDTQYF.

This chain uses TRBV2 with TRBJ2-1, with 8 bases lining up with TRBD1. Germline loops: CDR1 SNHLY, CDR2 FYNNEI. J gave up 3 bases and V 6 bases, and 7 bases lay outside the gene matches. This CDR3 comprises 15 residues. The DNA of the CDR3 is TGTGCCAGCAGACAGGGACAGGTAAACTACAATGAGCAGTTCTTC. Translated: CASRQGQVNYNEQFF.

This clone was seen a single time. The rearrangement joins TRBV6-5 to TRBJ2-7, with 11 bases aligning to TRBD2. This CDR3 comprises 15 residues. Germline CDR1 reads MNHEY; CDR2 reads SVGAGI. The V and J ends lost 2 bases and 3 bases, in that order; junction bases with no gene match: 3. The CDR3 loop reads CASSYGTSGDYEQYF. For the CDR3, the DNA is TGTGCCAGCAGTTACGGGACTAGCGGAGACTACGAGCAGTACTTC.

CDR3 loop: CASSLNPGVMYEQYF. In DNA form, the CDR3 reads TGCGCCAGCAGCCTGAATCCGGGGGTAATGTACGAGCAGTACTTC. V and J are TRBV5-1 and TRBJ2-7, with D perhaps TRBD2 (6 bases). Germline V gene data show CDR1 as SGHRS and CDR2 as YFSETQ. The V gene lost 4 bases and the J gene lost 4 bases, with 18 bases spanning the gap. The CDR3 is 15 amino acids.

This sequence joins TRBV25-1 and TRBJ1-2; weak D call: TRBD1 (5 bases). Trimming left V 5 bases short and J 6 bases short, with 10 bases between. The CDR3 is 12 residues long. The V gene's germline CDR1 is MGHDK and CDR2 SYGVNS. The CDR3 loop reads CASSSRADGYTF. CDR3 DNA sequence: TGTGCCAGCAGTTCCAGGGCCGATGGCTACACCTTC.

The chain employs TRBV7-2 and TRBJ2-7, with TRBD1 as a possible D gene (6 bases). Germline CDR1 reads SGHTA; CDR2 reads FQGNSA. V lost 10 bases and J lost 2, with 18 bases in between. The CDR3 totals 14 residues. The DNA of the CDR3 is TGTGCCACCGATAACCACAGGGTTCCCTACGAGCAGTACTTC. This translates into CATDNHRVPYEQYF. The full variable domain, completed using reference TRBV7-2 and TRBJ2-7, is GAGVSQSPSNKVTEKGKDVELRCDPISGHTALYWYRQSLGQGLEFLIYFQGNSAPDKSGLPSDRFSAERTGGSVSTLTIQRTQQEDSAVYLCATDNHRVPYEQYFGPGTRLTVT.